One sample yielded the 27 T cell receptor beta chains listed below, sequenced in a study of Graves' ophthalmopathy and Graves' hyperthyroidism. Amplification from RNA transcripts yielded the TCR beta CDR3 regions. An opening RT-PCR round employed HTBI primers and preceded a second-round multiplex PCR. TCRdb reanalysed the multiplex PCR reads using MiXCR and keeps one entry per CDR3 protein. The sample includes some 360,000 distinct CDR3 sequences, approximately 17% seen only once; the top ten take approximately 2.4%. The sample taken for sequencing was peripheral blood. These receptors were obtained from an adult woman with stable Graves' hyperthyroidism.

Many counts were recorded for this clonotype. V and J are TRBV6-5 and TRBJ1-2, with 7 positions matching TRBD1. This CDR3 contains 16 residues. The J segment lost 3 bases and the V segment lost 2 bases, leaving 9 bases of the junction unmatched. Germline V gene data show CDR1 as MNHEY and CDR2 as SVGAGI. The CDR3 is CASSYPPGQRHYGYTF. The CDR3 DNA follows: TGTGCCAGCAGTTACCCACCGGGACAGAGGCACTATGGCTACACCTTC.

There are many counts of this clonotype. The rearrangement joins TRBV12-3 or TRBV12-4 to TRBJ1-1, with TRBD1 identical over 11 bases. The CDR3 extends over 15 amino acids. Trimming at V came to 6 bases and at J to 3 bases, leaving 6 bases not matched to a gene. The CDR3 DNA reads as TGTGCCAGCAGACCCGGACAGGGGGCGTACACTGAAGCTTTCTTT. Encoded protein: CASRPGQGAYTEAFF.

A word on this clonotype: As the CDR3 is not closed by the conserved phenylalanine or tryptophan, this likely results from a read error. This chain uses TRBV5-1 with TRBJ2-5; D is unclear. V shed 2 bases and J shed 4 bases, with 6 bases lying between them. Looked up from germline, CDR1 is SGHRS and CDR2 is YFSETQ. The CDR3 covers 12 residues. CDR3 region: CASSLGRETQYS. CDR3 nucleotides: TGCGCCAGCAGCTTAGGCAGAGAGACCCAGTACTCC.

The chain employs TRBV3-1 and TRBJ1-5; D possibly corresponds to TRBD1 (5 bases). The CDR3 loop spans 16 amino acids. Trimming cost V 1 base and J 9 bases, with 19 bases left between them. Germline V gene data show CDR1 as LGHDT and CDR2 as YNNKEL (reference sequence). This chain's CDR3 is CASSQAGVGGSGPQHF. CDR3 nucleotide sequence: TGTGCCAGCAGCCAAGCCGGGGTCGGGGGTTCAGGGCCCCAGCATTTT.

This clonotype was detected ten times or more. An end of the junction does not agree with germline; a read error may underlie this. The chain employs TRBV29-1 and TRBJ2-1; possibly TRBD1 for D (5 bases). Germline CDR1 is SQVTM and CDR2 is ANQGSEA. This CDR3 contains 8 residues. The CDR3 DNA follows: TGCAGCGTTGGGGGCTATACTTTC. Translating it yields CSVGGYTF.

This rearrangement joins TRBV6-1 to TRBJ1-2; D is possibly TRBD1 (6 bases). The CDR3 length is 12 residues. V lost 9 bases, J lost 3 bases, and 11 bases lay in between. CDR1 is MNHNS, CDR2 SASEGT, per germline. The CDR3 coding sequence is TGTGCCAGTGGACAGCCTGACTATGGCTACACCTTC. Its translation: CASGQPDYGYTF.

This clonotype was counted between two and nine times. Just one base apart from a much larger clone, this may be a read error. V usage is TRBV5-1 and J usage is TRBJ1-1; D is perhaps TRBD1 (5 bases). CDR1 and CDR2 from the germline V gene are SGHRS and YFSETQ. Trimming shortened V by 0 bases and J by 1 base, and 7 bases separated the two germline ends. This CDR3 is 14 amino acids long. DNA for the CDR3: TGCGCCAGCAGCTTGGTAGGGGCGAACACTGAAGCTTTCTTT. It translates to CASSLVGANTEAFF.

This clonotype was counted at least ten times. The rearrangement joins TRBV5-1 to TRBJ2-7, with D perhaps matching TRBD1 or TRBD2 (6 bases each). The ends were cut back, 3 bases at V and 3 bases at J, with 19 bases in the middle. Germline V gives CDR1 SGHRS, CDR2 YFSETQ. The CDR3 spans 16 residues. The CDR3 loop is CASSSSGAGLSYEQYF. CDR3 nucleotides: TGCGCCAGCAGCTCCTCGGGGGCGGGCTTGAGCTACGAGCAGTACTTC.

This clonotype was counted ten times or more. V usage is TRBV7-2 and J usage is TRBJ1-1; D gene uncertain. The CDR3 consists of 14 residues. Per the germline V gene, CDR1 is SGHTA and CDR2 is FQGNSA. V lost 4 bases and J 5 bases, leaving 14 bases between the germline ends. The CDR3 sequence: CASSSYHQSTEAFF. The CDR3 nucleotides are TGTGCCAGCAGCTCCTACCACCAAAGTACTGAAGCTTTCTTT.

This clonotype was detected ten times or more. The CDR3 DNA is TGTGCCAGCAGTGCTTCTAGCGGGAGGCCCGAGCAGTACTTC. Translation gives CASSASSGRPEQYF. The rearrangement uses TRBV2 and TRBJ2-7, with 11 bases aligning to TRBD2. Germline-derived CDR1 and CDR2 are SNHLY and FYNNEI. The CDR3 is 14 amino acids. After removal of 4 bases from V and 6 bases from J, the junction contained 5 bases not matched to a gene.

The gene calls are TRBV4-3 and TRBJ1-1; 9 bases map to TRBD1. The CDR3 is 16 amino acids. The germline gives CDR1 LGHNA, CDR2 YSLEER. Trimming cost V 4 bases and J 3 bases; bases outside gene matches: 9. The CDR3 DNA sequence: TGCGCCAGCAGCCCCGGTAGGCGGACAGGGGACACTGAAGCTTTCTTT. It specifies CASSPGRRTGDTEAFF.

The chain carries TRBV6-2 or TRBV6-3 and TRBJ2-6; no reliable D call. There are 14 residues in the CDR3. Trimming took 6 bases from V and 0 from J, leaving 6 bases between them. Looked up from germline, CDR1 is MNHEY and CDR2 is SVGEGT. CDR3 DNA: TGTGCCAGCAGACCTAGCTCTGGGGCCAACGTCCTGACTTTC. It is translated as CASRPSSGANVLTF.

The chain employs TRBV15 and TRBJ2-7; a weak D match, TRBD1 (5 bases). The germline V gene has CDR1 LNHNV and CDR2 YYDKDF (reference sequence). Trimming removed 3 bases from V and 4 bases from J, with 16 bases in between. The CDR3 length is 15 residues. CDR3 residues: CATSSSRVKGYEQYF. As DNA, the CDR3 is TGTGCCACCAGCAGCTCCAGGGTTAAAGGGTACGAGCAGTACTTC.

The chain uses TRBV4-1 and TRBJ1-2; TRBD1 matches 12 bases. The CDR3 is 16 amino acids. CDR1 is MGHRA and CDR2 is YSYEKL in the germline V gene. The ends lost 4 bases at V and 3 bases at J; junction bases unmatched: 6. This CDR3 is CASSRDRGQEDYGYTF. CDR3 in DNA: TGCGCCAGCAGCCGGGACAGGGGGCAAGAAGACTATGGCTACACCTTC.

This clonotype was recorded at least ten times. The rearrangement uses TRBV19 and TRBJ2-7, with D unresolved. The V gene lost 7 bases and the J gene lost 2 bases, with 12 bases spanning the gap. The CDR3 loop spans 13 amino acids. Germline V gene lookup returns CDR1 LNHDA and CDR2 SQIVND (reference sequence). The CDR3 nucleotides read TGTGCCAGTACTCCGGACGGAGCCTACGAGCAGTACTTC. Translating gives CASTPDGAYEQYF.

As concerns this clonotype: Given a much more abundant clone one base away, this may be a read error. The J gene is TRBJ2-7, the V gene TRBV12-3 or TRBV12-4; the D gene is possibly TRBD2 (6 bases). This CDR3 spans 15 amino acids. CDR3 sequence: CVRSLDMTSSYEQYF. CDR3 nucleotides: TGTGTCAGGAGTTTAGATATGACTAGCTCCTACGAGCAGTACTTC.

This clonotype has a count of ten or more. The chain joins TRBV12-3 or TRBV12-4 to TRBJ2-7; 7 bases are a match to TRBD1. The trim removed 5 bases at V and 2 bases at J, leaving 15 bases unmatched. CDR3 length equals 17 residues. This CDR3 reads CASSPRSGTDLTYEQYF. CDR3 bases: TGTGCCAGCAGTCCCCGATCCGGGACAGACCTCACCTACGAGCAGTACTTC.

This clonotype came up many times. The genes are TRBV20-1 and TRBJ2-4, with D perhaps matching TRBD2 (6 bases). From germline, CDR1 is DFQATT and CDR2 SNEGSKA (reference sequence). This CDR3 comprises 13 residues. V lost 4 bases and J 4 bases, leaving 11 bases between the germline ends. CDR3 DNA sequence: TGCAGTGCTACTATTAGCGGTAAAAACATTCAGTACTTC. This sequence encodes CSATISGKNIQYF.

The rearrangement joins TRBV24-1 to TRBJ2-7; a possible D gene is TRBD1 (6 bases). CDR3 length: 12 residues. V lost 5 bases, J lost 5 bases, and 9 bases lay in between. Per the germline V gene, CDR1 is KGHDR and CDR2 is SFDVKD. The CDR3 protein is CATSGRGHEQYF. The CDR3 DNA follows: TGTGCCACCAGTGGCAGGGGTCACGAGCAGTACTTC.

This clonotype occurred many times. The V gene is TRBV20-1, the J gene TRBJ2-7; 12 nucleotides align to TRBD1. The ends lost 4 bases at V and 6 bases at J; junction bases unmatched: 7. Germline values: CDR1 DFQATT, CDR2 SNEGSKA (reference sequence). The CDR3 has 14 amino acids. DNA of the CDR3: TGCAGTGCTAAAGCCGGGACAGGGGGCTCCGAGCAGTACTTC. As protein: CSAKAGTGGSEQYF.

V gene TRBV10-1 combines with J gene TRBJ2-5, with D possibly TRBD1 on 6 matching bases. The CDR3 has 15 amino acids. Deletions cut 1 base from V and 2 bases from J, with 11 bases between. Germline V gene lookup returns CDR1 WNHNN and CDR2 SYGVQD (reference sequence). The CDR3 here is CASSEWGTHQETQYF. The CDR3 nucleotides read TGCGCCAGCAGTGAGTGGGGGACACATCAAGAGACCCAGTACTTC.

This clonotype was detected only once. A much larger clone sits a single nucleotide away, making a read error possible. The J gene is TRBJ1-1, the V gene TRBV7-9; D ambiguous. This CDR3 comprises 13 residues. Germline V gene sequence: CDR1 SEHNR, CDR2 FQNEAQ (reference sequence). The CDR3 DNA reads TGTGCCAACAGCTTAGATCGTACCCATGAAGCTTTCTTT. This gives the protein CANSLDRTHEAFF.

This clonotype was observed a handful of times. The CDR3 nucleotides are TGCGCCAGCAGGAAGACGGGGCCCCAAGAGACCCAGTACTTC. Protein product: CASRKTGPQETQYF. The chain employs TRBV5-1 and TRBJ2-5; D might be TRBD1 or TRBD2, each matching 5 bases. V dropped 5 bases and J dropped 1 base, with 12 bases sitting between them. The CDR3 is 14 residues long. Germline CDR1 SGHRS, CDR2 YFSETQ.

This clonotype was seen ten or more times. The chain recombines TRBV4-1 with TRBJ2-2; D might be TRBD2 (6 bases). Germline CDR1 MGHRA, CDR2 YSYEKL. This CDR3 spans 15 amino acids. Trimming pared 5 bases from V and 5 bases from J, leaving 15 bases between. CDR3 bases: TGCGCCAGCAGCTACCGGGACTTCACGACCGGGGAGCTGTTTTTT. It specifies CASSYRDFTTGELFF.

This clonotype was seen ten or more times. The chain uses TRBV2 and TRBJ1-2; TRBD1 aligns across 7 bases. There are 12 residues in the CDR3. Germline trimming cut 3 bases from V and 9 bases from J; bases unmatched to any gene: 4. Germline V CDR1 and CDR2: SNHLY, FYNNEI. CDR3 sequence (DNA): TGTGCCAGCAGTGACAGGGGGAATCGCTACACCTTC. Residues: CASSDRGNRYTF.

On this clonotype: This may be a read error: a much more frequent sequence differs by one nucleotide. The chain couples TRBV28 to TRBJ1-2; D gene ambiguous. This CDR3 is 12 amino acids long. Germline CDR1 and CDR2: MDHEN and SYDVKM. The CDR3 here is CSSSVGVPGYTF. In nucleotides, the CDR3 is TGTTCCAGCAGTGTCGGGGTTCCTGGCTACACCTTC.

This clonotype was counted ten times or more. The chain carries TRBV29-1 and TRBJ2-7, with D perhaps TRBD2 (5 bases). The germline V gene encodes CDR1 SQVTM and CDR2 ANQGSEA. The CDR3 consists of 12 residues. V was trimmed by 4 bases and J by 7 bases, leaving 14 bases between them. The DNA for the CDR3 is TGCAGCGTTGGGGGTCGACCGGGGGAGCAGTACTTC. It codes for CSVGGRPGEQYF.